The 25 T cell receptor beta chains reported below all come from one sample, sequenced in a study of cytomegalovirus exposure and HLA in healthy donors. Clones were read by immunoSEQ multiplex PCR, and TCRdb kept only the in-frame ones, dropping some. The data show around 300,000 clones, 87% seen once. Sequencing was done on a sample of PBMCs. The receptor source for this set is a woman under 40 in good health and CMV-seropositive.

This chain joins TRBV11-1 and TRBJ2-1; D not resolved. The CDR3 is 12 amino acids. The V gene's germline CDR1 is SGHAT and CDR2 FQDESV (reference sequence). Trimming stripped 5 bases from V and 2 bases from J, with 4 bases between. The CDR3, as DNA: TGTGCCAGCAGCAAGGCCTACAATGAGCAGTTCTTC. Protein sequence: CASSKAYNEQFF.

The CDR3 bases are TGTGCCAGCAGTTTATTGGTTGTCGATGAGCAGTTCTTC. This sequence encodes CASSLLVVDEQFF. The chain employs TRBV27 and TRBJ2-1; no clear D. CDR3 size: 13 residues. The V end lost 1 base, the J end lost 8 bases, and 9 bases lay between the germline ends. Germline CDR1 is MNHEY and CDR2 is SMNVEV (reference sequence).

The chain couples TRBV7-9 to TRBJ2-7; 9 bases line up with TRBD1. After removal of 5 bases from V and 4 bases from J, the junction contained 9 bases not matched to a gene. The germline gives CDR1 SEHNR, CDR2 FQNEAQ (reference sequence). The CDR3 totals 15 residues. In nucleotides, the CDR3 is TGTGCCAGCAGCCCGATGGGACAGGGTGCTTACGAGCAGTACTTC. This codes for CASSPMGQGAYEQYF.

The J gene is TRBJ1-3, the V gene TRBV9; a possible D gene is TRBD1 (5 bases). The CDR3 is made up of 13 amino acids. From germline, CDR1 is SGDLS and CDR2 YYNGEE. V gave up 3 bases and J gave up 3 bases, with 7 bases separating them. The CDR3 loop is CASSAGGGNTIYF. The CDR3 bases are TGTGCCAGCAGCGCGGGGGGTGGAAACACCATATATTTT.

V is TRBV30 and J is TRBJ2-7, with a weak D call TRBD1 (6 bases). The CDR3 consists of 13 residues. The V end lost 5 bases, the J end lost 2 bases, and 13 bases lay between the germline ends. Per germline, CDR1 GTSNPN and CDR2 SVGIG (reference sequence). Here the CDR3 reads CAWGRQAPYEQYF. Written as DNA, the CDR3 is TGTGCCTGGGGGAGACAGGCACCCTACGAGCAGTACTTC. The variable domain in full, completed from reference TRBV30 and TRBJ2-7, reads SQTIHQWPATLVQPVGSPLSLECTVEGTSNPNLYWYRQAAGRGLQLLFYSVGIGQISSEVPQNLSASRPQDRQFILSSKKLLLSDSGFYLCAWGRQAPYEQYFGPGTRLTVT.

This chain joins TRBV4-3 and TRBJ2-2; D perhaps matches TRBD1 (6 bases). The CDR3 is 18 residues long. Per the germline V gene, CDR1 is LGHNA and CDR2 is YSLEER. The V end lost 1 base, the J end lost 1 base, and 16 bases lay between the germline ends. CDR3 in amino acids: CASSQGVVIGGNTGELFF. The CDR3 DNA is TGCGCCAGCAGCCAAGGTGTCGTGATAGGGGGGAACACCGGGGAGCTGTTTTTT.

The chain combines TRBV14 with TRBJ1-1, with a possible D match to TRBD1 (5 bases). V was cut by 6 bases and J by 0 bases, with 8 bases left in between. The CDR3 spans 13 residues. In germline, CDR1 is SGHDN, CDR2 FVKESK. CDR3 sequence (DNA): TGTGCCAGCAGATGGGACGTGAACACTGAAGCTTTCTTT. The encoded protein is CASRWDVNTEAFF.

This CDR3 reads CASSSLAGPSTDTQYF. Here the CDR3 DNA reads TGTGCCAGCAGCTCCCTAGCGGGCCCTAGCACAGATACGCAGTATTTT. The chain combines TRBV7-3 with TRBJ2-3, with 8 bases that match TRBD2. CDR1 and CDR2 from the germline V gene are SGHTA and FQGTGA. The V gene end was trimmed by 4 bases and the J gene end by 0 bases; junction bases not matched to a gene: 6. This CDR3 has 16 amino acids. The full variable domain, in which reference TRBV7-3 and TRBJ2-3 provide the parts outside the CDR3, is GAGVSQTPSNKVTEKGKYVELRCDPISGHTALYWYRQSLGQGPEFLIYFQGTGAADDSGLPNDRFFAVRPEGSVSTLKIQRTERGDSAVYLCASSSLAGPSTDTQYFGPGTRLTVL.

This sequence joins TRBV6-1 and TRBJ1-3, with TRBD1 matching over 8 bases. This CDR3 contains 14 residues. From germline, CDR1 is MNHNS and CDR2 SASEGT. J was trimmed by 2 bases and V by 7 bases; bases with no gene match: 4. CDR3 in amino acids: CASTEQGAGNTIYF. The DNA of the CDR3 is TGTGCCAGCACGGAACAGGGGGCTGGAAACACCATATATTTT.

V gene TRBV6-1 combines with J gene TRBJ1-1; TRBD1 might be the D (6 bases). The germline V and J ends were trimmed by 5 bases and 2 bases, with 12 bases remaining between them. Germline V gives CDR1 MNHNS, CDR2 SASEGT. The CDR3 has 14 residues. CDR3 amino acids: CASSPRTANTEAFF. For the CDR3, the DNA is TGTGCCAGCAGTCCCCGGACAGCAAACACTGAAGCTTTCTTT.

This chain joins TRBV30 and TRBJ1-1; D gene uncertain. The CDR3 runs 14 residues. Germline CDR1 is GTSNPN and CDR2 is SVGIG (reference sequence). The ends were cut back, 0 bases at V and 2 bases at J, with 10 bases in the middle. In DNA form, the CDR3 reads TGTGCCTGGAGTGTAATGGGAGTTAACACTGAAGCTTTCTTT. Protein product: CAWSVMGVNTEAFF.

The V gene is TRBV28, the J gene TRBJ1-2, with 7 bases identical to TRBD1. Trimming removed 6 bases from V and 4 bases from J; junction bases left unmatched: 8. The CDR3 is 14 amino acids. Germline values: CDR1 MDHEN, CDR2 SYDVKM. The CDR3, as DNA: TGTGCCAGCAGGTACAGGGGCGGGATCTATGGCTACACCTTC. It specifies CASRYRGGIYGYTF.

The chain recombines TRBV28 with TRBJ2-2, with D tentatively TRBD2 (6 bases). Germline V gene lookup returns CDR1 MDHEN and CDR2 SYDVKM. The ends were cut back, 8 bases at V and 6 bases at J, with 10 bases in the middle. The CDR3 has 12 residues. The CDR3 region has the DNA TGTGCCAGCCTCGGGGGATCCGGGGAGCTGTTTTTT. It yields the protein CASLGGSGELFF.

Notes on this clone: This same CDR3 is encoded by further DNA sequences in the sample. The chain combines TRBV9 with TRBJ2-1; D is uncertain. The CDR3 loop spans 11 amino acids. Germline V gene lookup returns CDR1 SGDLS and CDR2 YYNGEE. Trimming took 2 bases from V and 5 from J, leaving 2 bases between them. The CDR3 DNA follows: TGTGCCAGCAGCGTGAACAATGAGCAGTTCTTC. This sequence encodes CASSVNNEQFF.

The V and J genes are TRBV14 and TRBJ2-5, with D uncertain. The V gene's germline CDR1 is SGHDN and CDR2 FVKESK. V shed 4 bases and J shed 4 bases, with 7 bases lying between them. There are 12 residues in the CDR3. CDR3 sequence reads: CASSRSPETQYF. CDR3 DNA sequence: TGTGCCAGCAGCCGTAGCCCAGAGACCCAGTACTTC.

In this sample, this clone turned up once. V and J are TRBV30 and TRBJ2-7; perhaps TRBD1 as D (6 bases). The CDR3 runs 13 residues. V was clipped by 6 bases and J by 6 bases, with 18 bases between them. Germline loops: CDR1 GTSNPN, CDR2 SVGIG (reference sequence). This CDR3 reads CACAPGVESEQYF. CDR3 DNA: TGTGCCTGCGCCCCAGGGGTGGAGAGCGAGCAGTACTTC.

This clone was recorded only once. The chain uses TRBV5-6 and TRBJ1-2, with no clear D. Trimming stripped 2 bases from V and 4 bases from J, with 9 bases between. CDR3 length: 13 residues. The V gene's germline CDR1 is SGHDT and CDR2 YYEEEE. CDR3: CASSLRESYGYTF. The CDR3 DNA sequence: TGTGCCAGCAGCTTAAGGGAGTCCTATGGCTACACCTTC.

The chain recombines TRBV5-6 with TRBJ2-7, with TRBD1 matching over 9 bases. The V and J ends lost 2 bases and 0 bases, in that order; junction bases with no gene match: 6. The CDR3 covers 16 residues. Germline V gives CDR1 SGHDT, CDR2 YYEEEE. CDR3 loop: CASSFGRGQGSYEQYF. The DNA of the CDR3 is TGTGCCAGCAGCTTTGGCCGGGGACAGGGCTCCTACGAGCAGTACTTC.

The gene calls are TRBV7-2 and TRBJ1-1, with 8 bases matching TRBD1. The V gene's germline CDR1 is SGHTA and CDR2 FQGNSA. After removal of 5 bases from V and 0 bases from J, the junction contained 8 bases not matched to a gene. This CDR3 comprises 16 residues. This CDR3 is CASSKDRGSVNTEAFF. In DNA, the CDR3 is TGTGCCAGCAGCAAAGACAGGGGAAGCGTGAACACTGAAGCTTTCTTT.

This chain uses TRBV27 with TRBJ1-4; D unresolved. The germline V and J ends were trimmed by 5 bases and 2 bases, with 18 bases remaining between them. This CDR3 region has 17 residues. CDR1 MNHEY and CDR2 SMNVEV come from the germline V gene (reference sequence). CDR3 in amino acids: CASSPRRKYDTNEKLFF. For the CDR3, the DNA is TGTGCCAGCAGTCCTCGAAGGAAGTATGATACTAATGAAAAACTGTTTTTT.

The chain combines TRBV6-5 with TRBJ1-2, with no clear D. Trimming took off 1 base at V and 1 base at J, with 10 bases between the two ends. In germline, CDR1 is MNHEY, CDR2 SVGAGI. The CDR3 totals 15 residues. The CDR3 DNA sequence: TGTGCCAGCAGTTACTTTGGGGAGAATAACTATGGCTACACCTTC. Translated: CASSYFGENNYGYTF.

The V gene is TRBV5-1, the J gene TRBJ1-1; D unresolved. CDR3 length: 14 amino acids. V shed 2 bases and J shed 1 base, with 9 bases lying between them. Germline CDR1 is SGHRS and CDR2 is YFSETQ. The DNA of the CDR3 is TGCGCCAGCAGCTTAACACCAAGGAACACTGAAGCTTTCTTT. Amino acids: CASSLTPRNTEAFF. The full variable domain, rest sourced from reference TRBV5-1 and TRBJ1-1, is KAGVTQTPRYLIKTRGQQVTLSCSPISGHRSVSWYQQTPGQGLQFLFEYFSETQRNKGNFPGRFSGRQFSNSRSEMNVSTLELGDSALYLCASSLTPRNTEAFFGQGTRLTVV.

This clone came up a few times. This chain connects TRBV18 to TRBJ2-2; 8 nucleotides align to TRBD2. The CDR3 is made up of 15 amino acids. The ends lost 5 bases at V and 1 base at J; junction bases unmatched: 3. Germline V gene sequence: CDR1 KGHSH, CDR2 LQKENI. The CDR3 is CASSGLAGNTGELFF. Here the CDR3 DNA reads TGTGCCAGCTCAGGACTAGCAGGGAACACCGGGGAGCTGTTTTTT.

The chain recombines TRBV30 with TRBJ2-3; tentative D call: TRBD2 (6 bases). V was trimmed by 1 base and J by 0 bases, leaving 8 bases between them. Germline V gene lookup returns CDR1 GTSNPN and CDR2 SVGIG (reference sequence). The CDR3 is 14 residues long. CDR3 nucleotide sequence: TGTGCCTGGAGTGGAGGGACTAGCACAGATACGCAGTATTTT. As protein: CAWSGGTSTDTQYF.

There are a few counts of this clone. The chain combines TRBV28 with TRBJ2-3; TRBD2 aligns across 8 bases. Trimming cost V 5 bases and J 4 bases; bases outside gene matches: 8. The CDR3 is 15 amino acids. CDR1 MDHEN and CDR2 SYDVKM come from the germline V gene. CDR3 sequence (DNA): TGTGCCAGCAGTCCCCCCAGGCGGGGGGCAGATACGCAGTATTTT. Amino acid sequence: CASSPPRRGADTQYF.